This T cell receptor beta chain emerged from a study of beta chain features in type 1 diabetes. Overall study findings and caveats: Moderate yet significant TCRB CDR3 shortening was seen in Type 1 diabetes patients in all four CD4+ subsets. Junctions at VDJ sites from type 1 diabetes patients had fewer insertions and more deletions.

Cells sorted by CD45RO/CCR7/CD25/CD127/CD95/CD27 comprised CD4+ naive, central memory, regulatory and stem cell-like memory cells. This clone was seen a few times. Its antigen is unknown. cDNA synthesis used the whole RNA isolate, giving expressed TCRB sequences. The method was immunoSEQ multiplex PCR; TCRdb's version includes in-frame clones alone and lacks a portion of them. Of 600,000 to 750,000 clones listed, roughly 12% are singletons. Trimming at V came to 4 bases and at J to 0 bases, leaving 3 bases not matched to a gene. The length of the CDR3 is 14 residues. Germline CDR1 and CDR2: SGHRS and YFSETQ.

Sequencing input: naive CD4+ T cells from blood. The chain employs TRBV5-1 and TRBJ2-7; 8 nucleotides agree with TRBD1. The TCR originated in a man aged 25 to 40 with type 1 diabetes. The CDR3 DNA sequence: TGCGCCAGCAGCGTGACAGGGGACTCCTACGAGCAGTACTTC. Translating gives CASSVTGDSYEQYF.